This T cell receptor (beta chain) emerged from a study of CD8 T cells in Susac syndrome. V was trimmed by 2 bases and J by 4 bases, leaving 11 bases between them. Germline CDR1 is MNHEY and CDR2 is SVGAGI. The CDR3 sequence is 14 residues long. TCR beta from blood CD8+ and CD4+ T cells was sequenced. Reverse transcription of roughly 0.5 to 1 ug RNA was performed with random hexamers. The CDR3 of TCR beta was amplified by immunoSEQ multiplex PCR across 54 Vbeta and 13 Jbeta. MiXCR, run by TCRdb on the immunoSEQ multiplex PCR reads, gives a single entry per CDR3 protein. There are about 210,000 distinct CDR3 sequences in the sample; approximately 93% occur only once, and 0.1% lies in the top ten.

The clonotype was recovered from a human donor in good health. Sequenced: CD4+ T cells from PBMCs. V gene TRBV6-5 combines with J gene TRBJ1-1; D unclear. In DNA form, the CDR3 reads TGTGCCAGCAGTTACCGCCTTGAGGTCACTGAAGCTTTCTTT. It codes for CASSYRLEVTEAFF.